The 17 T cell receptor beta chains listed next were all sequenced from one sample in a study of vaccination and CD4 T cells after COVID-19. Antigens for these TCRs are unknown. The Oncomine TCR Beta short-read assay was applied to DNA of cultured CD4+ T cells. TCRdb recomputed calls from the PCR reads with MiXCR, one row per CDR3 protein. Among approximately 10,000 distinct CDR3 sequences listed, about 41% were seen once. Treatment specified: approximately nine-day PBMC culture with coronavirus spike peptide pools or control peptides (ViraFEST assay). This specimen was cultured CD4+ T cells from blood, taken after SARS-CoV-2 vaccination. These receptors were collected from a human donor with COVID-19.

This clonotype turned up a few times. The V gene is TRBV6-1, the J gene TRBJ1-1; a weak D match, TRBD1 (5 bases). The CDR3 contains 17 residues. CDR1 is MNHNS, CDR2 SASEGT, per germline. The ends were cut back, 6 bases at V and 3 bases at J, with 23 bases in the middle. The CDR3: CASSLSGTAQYYTEAFF. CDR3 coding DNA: TGTGCCAGCAGCCTCTCAGGGACCGCCCAATATTACACTGAAGCTTTCTTT.

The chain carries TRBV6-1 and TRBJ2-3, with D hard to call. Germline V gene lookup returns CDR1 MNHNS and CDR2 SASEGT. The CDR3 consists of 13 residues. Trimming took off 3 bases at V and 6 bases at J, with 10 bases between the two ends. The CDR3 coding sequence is TGTGCCAGCAGTGATAGGGTGGGGGATACGCAGTATTTT. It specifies CASSDRVGDTQYF.

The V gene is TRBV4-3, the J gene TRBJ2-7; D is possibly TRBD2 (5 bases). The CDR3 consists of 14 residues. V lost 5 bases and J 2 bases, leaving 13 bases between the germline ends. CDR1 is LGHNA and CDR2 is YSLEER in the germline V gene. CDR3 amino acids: CASSEVGKTYEQYF. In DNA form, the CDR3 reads TGCGCCAGCAGCGAGGTCGGGAAGACCTACGAGCAGTACTTC.

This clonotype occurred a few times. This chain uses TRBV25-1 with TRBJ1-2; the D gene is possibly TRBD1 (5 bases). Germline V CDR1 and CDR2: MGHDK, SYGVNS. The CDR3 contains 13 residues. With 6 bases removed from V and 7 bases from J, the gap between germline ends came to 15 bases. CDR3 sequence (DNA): TGTGCCAGCAGGAGGAGAGGGGCTAGTGGCTACACCTTC. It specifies CASRRRGASGYTF.

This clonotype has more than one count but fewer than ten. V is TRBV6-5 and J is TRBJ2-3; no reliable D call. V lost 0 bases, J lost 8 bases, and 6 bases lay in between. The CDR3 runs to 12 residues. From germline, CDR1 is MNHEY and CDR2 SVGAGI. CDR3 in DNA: TGTGCCAGCAGTTACTCCACTGGTACGCAGTATTTT. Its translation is CASSYSTGTQYF.

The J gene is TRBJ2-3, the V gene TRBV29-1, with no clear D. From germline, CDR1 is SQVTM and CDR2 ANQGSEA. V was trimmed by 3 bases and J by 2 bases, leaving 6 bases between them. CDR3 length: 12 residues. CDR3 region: CSVDQSTDTQYF. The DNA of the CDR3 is TGCAGCGTTGACCAGTCCACAGATACGCAGTATTTT.

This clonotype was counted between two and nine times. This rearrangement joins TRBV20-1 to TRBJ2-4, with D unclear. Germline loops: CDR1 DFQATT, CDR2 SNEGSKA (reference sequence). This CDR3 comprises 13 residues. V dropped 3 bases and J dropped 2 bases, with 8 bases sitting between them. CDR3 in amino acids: CSARARSKNIQYF. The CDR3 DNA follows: TGCAGTGCTAGGGCCAGATCCAAAAACATTCAGTACTTC.

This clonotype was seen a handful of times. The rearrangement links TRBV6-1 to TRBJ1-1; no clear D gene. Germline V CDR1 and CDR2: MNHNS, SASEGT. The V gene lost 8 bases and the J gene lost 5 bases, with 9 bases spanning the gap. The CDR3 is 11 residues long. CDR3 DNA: TGTGCCAGCCGACATATAACTGAAGCTTTCTTT. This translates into CASRHITEAFF.

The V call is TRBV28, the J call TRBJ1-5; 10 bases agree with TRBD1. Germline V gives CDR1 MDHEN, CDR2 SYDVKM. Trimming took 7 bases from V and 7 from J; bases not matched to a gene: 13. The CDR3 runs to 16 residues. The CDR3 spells CASTSPGQGTIQPQHF. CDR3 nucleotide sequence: TGTGCCAGCACCTCACCGGGACAGGGGACTATCCAGCCCCAGCATTTT. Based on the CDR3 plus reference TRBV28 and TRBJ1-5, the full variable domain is DVKVTQSSRYLVKRTGEKVFLECVQDMDHENMFWYRQDPGLGLRLIYFSYDVKMKEKGDIPEGYSVSREKKERFSLILESASTNQTSMYLCASTSPGQGTIQPQHFGDGTRLSIL.

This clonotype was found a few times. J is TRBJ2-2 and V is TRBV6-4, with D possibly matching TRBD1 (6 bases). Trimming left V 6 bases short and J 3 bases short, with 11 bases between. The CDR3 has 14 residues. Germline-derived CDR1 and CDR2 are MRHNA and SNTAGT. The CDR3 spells CASRNTGHTGELFF. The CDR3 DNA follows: TGTGCCAGCAGAAATACAGGGCACACCGGGGAGCTGTTTTTT.

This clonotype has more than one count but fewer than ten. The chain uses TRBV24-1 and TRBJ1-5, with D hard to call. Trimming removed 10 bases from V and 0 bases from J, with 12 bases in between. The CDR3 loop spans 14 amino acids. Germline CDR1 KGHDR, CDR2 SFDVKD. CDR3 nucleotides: TGTGCCACTAAAGAAGGACCTAGCAATCAGCCCCAGCATTTT. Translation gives CATKEGPSNQPQHF.

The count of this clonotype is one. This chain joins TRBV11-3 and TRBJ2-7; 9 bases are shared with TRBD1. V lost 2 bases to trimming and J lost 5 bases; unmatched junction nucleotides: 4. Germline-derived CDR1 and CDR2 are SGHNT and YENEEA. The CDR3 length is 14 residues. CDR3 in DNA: TGTGCCAGCAGCTTACACAGGGGGCGCGACGAGCAGTACTTC. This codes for CASSLHRGRDEQYF.

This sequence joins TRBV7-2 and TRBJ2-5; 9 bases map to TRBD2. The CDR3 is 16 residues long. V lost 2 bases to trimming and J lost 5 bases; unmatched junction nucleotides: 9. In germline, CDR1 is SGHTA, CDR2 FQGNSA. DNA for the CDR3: TGTGCCAGCAGCTTATATGCGGGGGGGCAGGGTGAGACCCAGTACTTC. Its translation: CASSLYAGGQGETQYF.

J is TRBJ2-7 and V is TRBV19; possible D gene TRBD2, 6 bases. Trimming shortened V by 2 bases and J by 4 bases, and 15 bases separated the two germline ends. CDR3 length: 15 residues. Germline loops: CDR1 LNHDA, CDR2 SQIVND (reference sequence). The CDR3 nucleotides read TGTGCCAGTAGTATATGGCGGGGACTCGGATACGAGCAGTACTTC. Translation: CASSIWRGLGYEQYF. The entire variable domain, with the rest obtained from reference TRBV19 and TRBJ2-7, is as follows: DGGITQSPKYLFRKEGQNVTLSCEQNLNHDAMYWYRQDPGQGLRLIYYSQIVNDFQKGDIAEGYSVSREKKESFPLTVTSAQKNPTAFYLCASSIWRGLGYEQYFGPGTRLTVT.

Here the CDR3 reads CASSVGVGAVYEQYF. In nucleotides, the CDR3 is TGTGCCAGCAGCGTTGGGGTAGGGGCGGTCTACGAGCAGTACTTC. The rearrangement uses TRBV11-3 and TRBJ2-7, with D perhaps matching TRBD1 (5 bases). CDR3 length: 15 amino acids. CDR1 and CDR2 from the germline V gene are SGHNT and YENEEA. V was pared by 5 bases and J by 3 bases, with 17 bases between.

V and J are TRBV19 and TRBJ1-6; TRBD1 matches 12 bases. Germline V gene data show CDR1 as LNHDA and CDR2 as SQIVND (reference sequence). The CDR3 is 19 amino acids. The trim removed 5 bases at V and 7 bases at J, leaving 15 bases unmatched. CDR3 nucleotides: TGTGCCAGTAGTTCGACGGGACAGGGGGCGTCTTTACGCAATTCACCCCTCCACTTT. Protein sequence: CASSSTGQGASLRNSPLHF.

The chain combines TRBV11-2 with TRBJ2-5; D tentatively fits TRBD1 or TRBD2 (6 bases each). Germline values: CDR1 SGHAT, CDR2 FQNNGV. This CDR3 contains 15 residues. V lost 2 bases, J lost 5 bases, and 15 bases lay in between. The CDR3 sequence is CASSLSGGGGETQYF. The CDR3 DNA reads TGTGCCAGCAGCTTATCCGGGGGCGGAGGGGAGACCCAGTACTTC.